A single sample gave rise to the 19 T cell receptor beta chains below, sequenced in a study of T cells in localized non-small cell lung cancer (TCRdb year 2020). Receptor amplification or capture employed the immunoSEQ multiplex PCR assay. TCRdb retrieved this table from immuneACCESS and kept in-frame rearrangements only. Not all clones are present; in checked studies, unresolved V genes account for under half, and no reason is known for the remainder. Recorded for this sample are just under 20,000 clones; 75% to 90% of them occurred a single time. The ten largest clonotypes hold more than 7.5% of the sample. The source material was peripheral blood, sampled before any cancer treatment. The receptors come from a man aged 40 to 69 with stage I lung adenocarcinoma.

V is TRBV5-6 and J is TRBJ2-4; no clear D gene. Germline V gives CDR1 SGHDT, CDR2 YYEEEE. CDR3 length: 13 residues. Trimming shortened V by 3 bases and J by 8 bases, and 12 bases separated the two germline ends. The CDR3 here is CASSSTRADIQYF. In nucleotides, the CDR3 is TGTGCCAGCAGCTCGACTCGTGCGGACATTCAGTACTTC.

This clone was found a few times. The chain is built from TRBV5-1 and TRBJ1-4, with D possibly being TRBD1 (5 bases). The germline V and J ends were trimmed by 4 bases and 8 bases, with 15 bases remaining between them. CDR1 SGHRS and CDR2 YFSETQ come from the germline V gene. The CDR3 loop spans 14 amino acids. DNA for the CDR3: TGCGCCAGCAGCCACCGGGGGTCAGGGGAAAAACTGTTTTTT. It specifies CASSHRGSGEKLFF.

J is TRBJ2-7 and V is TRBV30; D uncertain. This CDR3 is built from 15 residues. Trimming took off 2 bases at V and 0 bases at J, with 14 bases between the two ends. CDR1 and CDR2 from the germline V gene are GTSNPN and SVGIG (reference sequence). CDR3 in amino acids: CAWSPTTGISYEQYF. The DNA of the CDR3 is TGTGCCTGGAGTCCGACGACTGGGATCTCCTACGAGCAGTACTTC.

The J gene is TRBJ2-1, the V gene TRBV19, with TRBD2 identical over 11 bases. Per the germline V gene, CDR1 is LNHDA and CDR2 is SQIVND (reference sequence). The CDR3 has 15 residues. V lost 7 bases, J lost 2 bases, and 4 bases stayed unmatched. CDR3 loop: CASKGLAATYNEQFF. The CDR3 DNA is TGTGCCAGTAAGGGACTAGCGGCAACCTACAATGAGCAGTTCTTC. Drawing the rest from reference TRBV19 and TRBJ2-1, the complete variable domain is DGGITQSPKYLFRKEGQNVTLSCEQNLNHDAMYWYRQDPGQGLRLIYYSQIVNDFQKGDIAEGYSVSREKKESFPLTVTSAQKNPTAFYLCASKGLAATYNEQFFGPGTRLTVL.

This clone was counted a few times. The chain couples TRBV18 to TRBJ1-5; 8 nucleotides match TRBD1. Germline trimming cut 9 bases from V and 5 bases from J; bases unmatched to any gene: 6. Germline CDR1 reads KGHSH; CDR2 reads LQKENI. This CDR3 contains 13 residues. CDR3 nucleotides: TGTGCCAGTTCGGGACAGGATTATCAGCCCCAGCATTTT. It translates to CASSGQDYQPQHF.

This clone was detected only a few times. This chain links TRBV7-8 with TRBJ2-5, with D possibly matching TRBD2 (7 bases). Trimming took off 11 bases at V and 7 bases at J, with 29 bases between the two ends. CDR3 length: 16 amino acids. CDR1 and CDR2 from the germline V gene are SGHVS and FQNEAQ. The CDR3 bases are TGTGCCTCCTTCACCCCTCGGGGGGCGGAGGTTGGGACCCAGTACTTC. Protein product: CASFTPRGAEVGTQYF.

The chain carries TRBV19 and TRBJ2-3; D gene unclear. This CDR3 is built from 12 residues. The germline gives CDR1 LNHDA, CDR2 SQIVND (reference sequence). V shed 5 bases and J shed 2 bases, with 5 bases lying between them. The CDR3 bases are TGTGCCAGTAGTGGAAACACAGATACGCAGTATTTT. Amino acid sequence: CASSGNTDTQYF.

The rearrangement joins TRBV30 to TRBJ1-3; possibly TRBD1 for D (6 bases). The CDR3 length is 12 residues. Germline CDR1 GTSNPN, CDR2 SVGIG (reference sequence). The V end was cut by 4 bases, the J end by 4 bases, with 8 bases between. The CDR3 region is CAWIGQGNTIYF. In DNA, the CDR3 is TGTGCCTGGATCGGACAGGGAAACACCATATATTTT.

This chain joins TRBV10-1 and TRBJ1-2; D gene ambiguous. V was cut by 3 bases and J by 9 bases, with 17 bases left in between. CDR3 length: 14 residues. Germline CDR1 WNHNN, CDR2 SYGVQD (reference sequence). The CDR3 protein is CASSDSGSGKRYTF. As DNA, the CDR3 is TGCGCCAGCAGTGACAGTGGGTCGGGGAAGCGCTACACCTTC.

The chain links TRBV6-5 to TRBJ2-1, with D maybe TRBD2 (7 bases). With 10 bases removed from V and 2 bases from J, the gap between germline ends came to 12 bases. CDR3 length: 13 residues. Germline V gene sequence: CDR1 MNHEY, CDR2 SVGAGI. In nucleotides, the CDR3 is TGTGCCACCGGAGGGGGGGCCTACAATGAGCAGTTCTTC. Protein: CATGGGAYNEQFF.

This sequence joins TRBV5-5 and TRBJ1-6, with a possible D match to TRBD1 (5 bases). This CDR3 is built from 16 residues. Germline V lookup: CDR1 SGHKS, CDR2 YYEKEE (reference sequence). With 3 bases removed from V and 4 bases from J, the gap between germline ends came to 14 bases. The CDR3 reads CASSSWKGTYNSPLHF. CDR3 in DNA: TGTGCCAGCAGCTCATGGAAAGGGACTTATAATTCACCCCTCCACTTT.

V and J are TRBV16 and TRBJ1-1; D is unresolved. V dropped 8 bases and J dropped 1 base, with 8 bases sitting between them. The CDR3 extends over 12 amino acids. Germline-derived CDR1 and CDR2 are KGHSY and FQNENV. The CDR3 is CASGHKNTEAFF. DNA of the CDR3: TGTGCCAGCGGGCACAAGAACACTGAAGCTTTCTTT.

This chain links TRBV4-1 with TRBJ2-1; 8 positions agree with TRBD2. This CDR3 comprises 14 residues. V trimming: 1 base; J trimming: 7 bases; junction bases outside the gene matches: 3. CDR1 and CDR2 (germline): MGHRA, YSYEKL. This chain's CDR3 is CASSQVAGSNEQFF. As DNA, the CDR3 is TGCGCCAGCAGCCAAGTAGCGGGGTCAAATGAGCAGTTCTTC.

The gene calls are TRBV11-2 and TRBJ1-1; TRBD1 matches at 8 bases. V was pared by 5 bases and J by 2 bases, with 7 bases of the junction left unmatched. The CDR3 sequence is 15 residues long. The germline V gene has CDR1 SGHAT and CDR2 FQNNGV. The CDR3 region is CASSQTGEVNTEAFF. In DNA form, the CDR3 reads TGTGCCAGCAGCCAGACAGGGGAGGTTAACACTGAAGCTTTCTTT.

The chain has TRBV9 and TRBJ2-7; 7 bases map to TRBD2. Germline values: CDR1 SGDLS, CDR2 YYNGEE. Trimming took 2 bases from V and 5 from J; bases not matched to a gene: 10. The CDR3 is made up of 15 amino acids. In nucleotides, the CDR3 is TGTGCCAGCAGCGTTGGGGCGGGAGCGGCGCACGAGCAGTACTTC. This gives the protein CASSVGAGAAHEQYF.

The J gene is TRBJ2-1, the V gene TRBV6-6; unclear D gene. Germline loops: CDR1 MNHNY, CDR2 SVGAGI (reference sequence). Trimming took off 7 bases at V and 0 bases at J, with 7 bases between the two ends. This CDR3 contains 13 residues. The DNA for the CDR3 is TGTGCCAGCAAAGTTAGCTCCTACAATGAGCAGTTCTTC. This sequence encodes CASKVSSYNEQFF.

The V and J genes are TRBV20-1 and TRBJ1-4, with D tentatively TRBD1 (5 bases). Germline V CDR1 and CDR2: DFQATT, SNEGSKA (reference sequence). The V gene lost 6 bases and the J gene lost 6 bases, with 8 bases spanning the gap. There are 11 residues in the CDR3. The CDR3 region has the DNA TGCAGTGCAATCAGGGATGAAAAACTGTTTTTT. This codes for CSAIRDEKLFF.

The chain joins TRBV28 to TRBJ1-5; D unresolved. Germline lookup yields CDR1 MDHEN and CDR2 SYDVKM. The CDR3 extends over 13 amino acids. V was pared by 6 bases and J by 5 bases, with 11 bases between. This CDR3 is CASRPFTDQPQHF. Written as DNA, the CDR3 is TGTGCCAGCAGACCTTTTACAGATCAGCCCCAGCATTTT.

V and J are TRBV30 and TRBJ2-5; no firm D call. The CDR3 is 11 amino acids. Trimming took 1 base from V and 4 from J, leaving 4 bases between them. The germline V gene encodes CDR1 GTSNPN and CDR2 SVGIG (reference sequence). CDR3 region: CAWSDGETQYF. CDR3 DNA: TGTGCCTGGAGTGACGGAGAGACCCAGTACTTC.